A single sample is the source of the 20 T cell receptor beta chains below, sequenced in a study of neurological immune-mediated disorders. In TCRdb, the 5' RACE reads were re-called with MiXCR into one record per CDR3 protein. Found here are 50,000 to 75,000 distinct CDR3 sequences, approximately 3.7% of them singletons; the top ten hold just over 2.5%. The specimen sequenced was PBMCs. The receptor source for this set is a man aged 50 to 59 with multiple sclerosis.

This clonotype was detected a few times. The V call is TRBV29-1, the J call TRBJ2-5; D might be TRBD1 (6 bases). There are 14 residues in the CDR3. In germline, CDR1 is SQVTM, CDR2 ANQGSEA. V was trimmed by 6 bases and J by 5 bases, leaving 19 bases between them. The CDR3 region has the DNA TGCAGCGTCTGGCCCGACAGGTCGTTTGAGACCCAGTACTTC. This codes for CSVWPDRSFETQYF. Complete variable domain (other parts from reference TRBV29-1 and TRBJ2-5): SAVISQKPSRDICQRGTSLTIQCQVDSQVTMMFWYRQQPGQSLTLIATANQGSEATYESGFVIDKFPISRPNLTFSTLTVSNMSPEDSSIYLCSVWPDRSFETQYFGPGTRLLVL.

This clonotype has a count of ten or more. The gene calls are TRBV20-1 and TRBJ2-7, with a tentative D call TRBD2 (6 bases). The CDR3 runs to 13 residues. V lost 1 base and J 2 bases, leaving 9 bases between the germline ends. Germline V lookup: CDR1 DFQATT, CDR2 SNEGSKA (reference sequence). CDR3 in DNA: TGCAGTGCTAGAGGGGGGGATGCCTACGAGCAGTACTTC. As protein: CSARGGDAYEQYF.

About this clonotype: Being one base from a much bigger clone, this may be a read error. The chain recombines TRBV7-3 with TRBJ2-2; D may be TRBD1 (5 bases). Germline values: CDR1 SGHTA, CDR2 FQGTGA. The CDR3 has 15 amino acids. V lost 2 bases, J lost 2 bases, and 9 bases lay in between. CDR3 protein: CASSLVGVNTGELFF. The CDR3, as DNA: TGTGCCAGCAGCTTAGTAGGGGTTAACACCGGGGAGCTGTTTTTT. The variable domain in full, completed from reference TRBV7-3 and TRBJ2-2, reads GAGVSQTPSNKVTEKGKYVELRCDPISGHTALYWYRQSLGQGPEFLIYFQGTGAADDSGLPNDRFFAVRPEGSVSTLKIQRTERGDSAVYLCASSLVGVNTGELFFGEGSRLTVL.

This clonotype has a count of ten or more. This sequence joins TRBV7-2 and TRBJ2-7; 10 positions agree with TRBD2. In germline, CDR1 is SGHTA, CDR2 FQGNSA. Germline trimming cut 3 bases from V and 5 bases from J; bases unmatched to any gene: 7. The CDR3 loop spans 15 amino acids. Here the CDR3 reads CASSFSSGGANEQYF. CDR3 coding DNA: TGTGCCAGCAGCTTTTCAAGCGGGGGGGCCAACGAGCAGTACTTC.

This clonotype showed up just a few times. The V call is TRBV9, the J call TRBJ1-4; TRBD1 agrees at 8 bases. There are 13 residues in the CDR3. V was clipped by 8 bases and J by 8 bases; unmatched bases: 8. Germline assignment: CDR1 SGDLS and CDR2 YYNGEE. CDR3 amino acids: CASGGQASEKLFF. The CDR3 nucleotides read TGTGCCAGTGGGGGACAGGCGTCCGAAAAACTGTTTTTT.

This clonotype was seen many times. This chain links TRBV20-1 with TRBJ2-3; 12 nucleotides agree with TRBD2. The CDR3 totals 15 residues. Germline trimming cut 7 bases from V and 4 bases from J; bases unmatched to any gene: 9. In germline, CDR1 is DFQATT, CDR2 SNEGSKA (reference sequence). The CDR3 loop reads CSGKILAGGADTQYF. The CDR3 nucleotides are TGCAGTGGAAAGATACTAGCGGGGGGAGCAGATACGCAGTATTTT.

In DNA form, the CDR3 reads TGTGCCAGCAGTGGCGGACAGACGTACTATGGCTACACCTTC. It is translated as CASSGGQTYYGYTF. The chain couples TRBV6-1 to TRBJ1-2; possible D gene TRBD1, 6 bases. The CDR3 has 14 amino acids. Germline V gene sequence: CDR1 MNHNS, CDR2 SASEGT. V gave up 4 bases and J gave up 3 bases, with 12 bases separating them.

This clonotype was counted ten times or more. V is TRBV7-3 and J is TRBJ2-3, with 7 bases fitting TRBD2. CDR3 length: 14 amino acids. Germline V lookup: CDR1 SGHTA, CDR2 FQGTGA. Unmatched junction bases numbered 8, after V lost 5 bases and J lost 6 bases. Written as DNA, the CDR3 is TGTGCCAGCAGCGCTTCTAGCGGAGCGGATACGCAGTATTTT. It yields the protein CASSASSGADTQYF.

This clonotype appeared many times. The chain links TRBV6-5 to TRBJ1-1; possible D gene TRBD1, 5 bases. Trimming removed 4 bases at V and 10 bases at J, with 19 bases between. The CDR3 has 14 amino acids. Germline V gene data show CDR1 as MNHEY and CDR2 as SVGAGI. The CDR3 sequence is CASSFTRGGDVAFF. The CDR3, as DNA: TGTGCCAGCAGTTTCACTCGTGGGGGGGACGTAGCTTTCTTT.

This clonotype appeared many times. The V and J genes are TRBV20-1 and TRBJ1-1; D unclear. The V gene lost 5 bases and the J gene lost 1 base, with 5 bases spanning the gap. CDR1 and CDR2 (germline): DFQATT, SNEGSKA (reference sequence). This CDR3 spans 11 amino acids. In nucleotides, the CDR3 is TGCAGTGCTGGCGGGAACACTGAAGCTTTCTTT. As protein: CSAGGNTEAFF.

This clonotype was observed many times. V is TRBV7-8 and J is TRBJ2-1, with TRBD1 identical over 8 bases. The CDR3 loop spans 16 amino acids. With V trimmed by 1 base and J by 1 base, 3 bases remained unmatched. Germline CDR1 SGHVS, CDR2 FQNEAQ. The CDR3 DNA reads TGTGCCAGCAGCTTAGGCCAGGGGGCGTCCTACAATGAGCAGTTCTTC. Its translation: CASSLGQGASYNEQFF.

The CDR3 DNA sequence: TGTGCCAGCAGCCAAACTAGTGGACCCCACAATGAGCAGTTCTTC. Its translation: CASSQTSGPHNEQFF. The J gene is TRBJ2-1, the V gene TRBV3-1; maybe TRBD2 (5 bases). Germline CDR1 and CDR2: LGHDT and YNNKEL (reference sequence). This CDR3 spans 15 amino acids. V lost 2 bases to trimming and J lost 5 bases, with 13 bases between them.

In this sample, this clonotype turned up many times. The genes are TRBV3-1 and TRBJ1-1; D might be TRBD1 (6 bases). Looked up from germline, CDR1 is LGHDT and CDR2 is YNNKEL (reference sequence). The CDR3 extends over 16 amino acids. Trimming removed 0 bases at V and 1 base at J, with 12 bases between. The DNA for the CDR3 is TGTGCCAGCAGCCAAGATGTGAACAGGGCGAACACTGAAGCTTTCTTT. Translated, it gives CASSQDVNRANTEAFF.

This clonotype was detected a few times. The V call is TRBV5-6, the J call TRBJ2-2, with 15 bases fitting TRBD2. The length of the CDR3 is 18 residues. V shed 2 bases and J 1 base; nucleotides not matched to a gene: 3. Germline lookup yields CDR1 SGHDT and CDR2 YYEEEE. This CDR3 reads CASSFTGLAGGNTGELFF. The CDR3 DNA reads as TGTGCCAGCAGCTTTACGGGACTAGCGGGGGGGAACACCGGGGAGCTGTTTTTT.

This clonotype was found many times. The chain couples TRBV7-2 to TRBJ1-2, with TRBD1 matching over 10 bases. CDR3 length: 15 amino acids. Germline V gene sequence: CDR1 SGHTA, CDR2 FQGNSA. Losses at the gene ends were 5 bases for V and 4 bases for J; bases not matched to a gene: 7. The CDR3 DNA follows: TGTGCCAGCAGCAAGTGGACAGGGGGGTCCTATGGCTACACCTTC. As protein: CASSKWTGGSYGYTF.

Note on this clonotype: The junction does not match germline at one end; this may be a read error. The rearrangement uses TRBV18 and TRBJ1-6, with 10 bases aligning to TRBD1. The germline CDR1 and CDR2 sequences are KGHSH and LQKENI. The CDR3 contains 16 residues. The CDR3, as DNA: TGTGCCAGCTCACCGAGACAGGGGGCATTTGATTCACCCCTCAACTTT. Its protein is CASSPRQGAFDSPLNF. The complete variable domain, with remaining parts taken from reference TRBV18 and TRBJ1-6, reads NAGVMQNPRHLVRRRGQEARLRCSPMKGHSHVYWYRQLPEEGLKFMVYLQKENIIDESGMPKERFSAEFPKEGPSILRIQQVVRGDSAAYFCASSPRQGAFDSPLNFGNGTRLTVT.

This clonotype was detected many times. V usage is TRBV6-4 and J usage is TRBJ1-5, with D tentatively TRBD1 (5 bases). The CDR3 runs to 12 residues. Germline V gene sequence: CDR1 MRHNA, CDR2 SNTAGT. The CDR3 loop is CAPGQVEWPQHF. CDR3 coding DNA: TGTGCTCCGGGGCAGGTGGAATGGCCCCAGCATTTT.

This clonotype has a count of ten or more. The chain links TRBV20-1 to TRBJ2-7, with TRBD2 as a possible D gene (7 bases). With 3 bases removed from V and 4 bases from J, the gap between germline ends came to 10 bases. The germline gives CDR1 DFQATT, CDR2 SNEGSKA (reference sequence). There are 12 residues in the CDR3. The CDR3 loop reads CSASGGLYEQYF. The CDR3 coding sequence is TGCAGTGCTAGCGGGGGGCTGTACGAGCAGTACTTC.

The V and J genes are TRBV20-1 and TRBJ1-1; TRBD1 matches 11 bases. The CDR3 is made up of 18 amino acids. V was clipped by 1 base and J by 4 bases; unmatched bases: 14. CDR1 and CDR2 from the germline V gene are DFQATT and SNEGSKA (reference sequence). CDR3 in DNA: TGCAGTGCTAGAGGTGTCCGGGACAGGGGGGCAGGGGGCACTGAAGCTTTCTTT. Its protein is CSARGVRDRGAGGTEAFF.

This clonotype was counted at least ten times. J is TRBJ1-3 and V is TRBV4-1; D is uncertain. The V end was cut by 1 base, the J end by 3 bases, with 7 bases between. The germline CDR1 and CDR2 sequences are MGHRA and YSYEKL. There are 14 residues in the CDR3. The CDR3 DNA sequence: TGCGCCAGCAGCCAAGTTGCGGATGGAAACACCATATATTTT. Amino acids: CASSQVADGNTIYF.